This T cell receptor (beta chain) was retrieved from a study of blood T cell repertoires in COVID-19. Study at large: Sites across the United States, Italy and Spain contributed samples from acute and convalescent COVID-19. PBMCs, B-cell-depleted T cells, or T cells were the source of the cDNA or gDNA that made up the material.

V lost 3 bases and J lost 7; bases outside the gene matches: 7. The CDR3 covers 15 residues. Germline V gene data show CDR1 as KGHDR and CDR2 as SFDVKD. Original data processing: It was from reference gene primer amplification that nucleated cell counts were estimated. Profiled with immunoSEQ multiplex PCR; TCRdb holds only in-frame clones, not every one. For V, J and clone size, that table is used; D and trimming come from the DNA. The sample has 170,000 or so clones, approximately 90% seen once. Sequenced sample: peripheral blood. V gene TRBV24-1 combines with J gene TRBJ2-1; 8 bases map to TRBD2. The clonotype originates from a man aged 50 to 60 with acute or convalescent COVID-19. The CDR3 DNA reads TGTGCCACCAGTGATCCGGGACTAGGGCAGAATGAGCAGTTCTTC. Protein: CATSDPGLGQNEQFF.